Following are 12 T cell receptor beta chains from one sample sequenced in a study of regulatory T cells in long-lasting Graves disease. CDR3-region Arm-PCR and iRepertoire HTBI primers produced the TCR beta libraries. TCRdb reanalysed the multiplex PCR reads using MiXCR and keeps one entry per CDR3 protein. The sample records 680,000 or so distinct CDR3 sequences, 15% to 20% being singletons. Time point here: newly diagnosed GD, antithyroid drugs for less than 3 months. RNA extracted from PBMCs served as the sequencing template. These same data were also listed under a study on T cells in Graves' hyperthyroidism and ophthalmopathy.

The sequencing used peripheral blood mononuclear cells (PBMCs), collected at new diagnosis, from a patient treated with antithyroid drugs. The receptors shown here come from a woman in her twenties or thirties with Graves disease.

This clonotype appeared many times. This chain joins TRBV7-9 and TRBJ2-1; D is ambiguous. V gave up 1 base and J gave up 15 bases, with 10 bases separating them. Germline CDR1 is SEHNR and CDR2 is FQNEAQ (reference sequence). The CDR3 is 11 residues long. The CDR3 sequence is CASSLVVPPFF. CDR3 nucleotide sequence: TGTGCCAGCAGCTTAGTGGTGCCCCCGTTCTTC.

The sample holds a few counts of this clonotype. At one of its ends the junction is not consistent with the germline gene, which may arise from a read error. CDR3 sequence (DNA): TGTGCCAGCAGCGGGTCCAGGGGTGATGAGCAGTTCTTC. It yields the protein CASSGSRGDEQFF. The chain recombines TRBV5-1 with TRBJ2-1; D could derive from TRBD1 or TRBD2 (6 bases each). Germline V gene data show CDR1 as SGHRS and CDR2 as YFSETQ. The CDR3 sequence is 13 residues long.

This clonotype was seen a handful of times. CDR3 protein: CSAGGLQGANSPLHF. The CDR3 DNA follows: TGCAGTGCTGGGGGACTACAGGGGGCAAATTCACCCCTCCACTTT. V gene TRBV20-1 combines with J gene TRBJ1-6; the match to TRBD1 covers 9 bases. In germline, CDR1 is DFQATT, CDR2 SNEGSKA (reference sequence). The CDR3 runs to 15 residues. The V and J ends lost 5 bases and 7 bases, in that order; junction bases with no gene match: 9.

About this clonotype itself: Mismatch with germline at one junction end may stem from a read error. The rearrangement joins TRBV2 to TRBJ2-7; 8 bases agree with TRBD1. The CDR3 runs 17 residues. Germline V gene lookup returns CDR1 SNHLY and CDR2 FYNNEI. In nucleotides, the CDR3 is TGCGCCAGCAGCCGCGAACCCCGGCAGGGGGCAACCTACGAGCAGTACTTC. This translates into CASSREPRQGATYEQYF. The whole variable domain, remainder taken from reference TRBV2 and TRBJ2-7, is EPEVTQTPSHQVTQMGQEVILRCVPISNHLYFYWYRQILGQKVEFLVSFYNNEISEKSEIFDDQFSVERPDGSNFTLKIRSTKLEDSAMYFCASSREPRQGATYEQYFGPGTRLTVT.

The chain has TRBV6-2 or TRBV6-3 and TRBJ2-5; D remains ambiguous. The CDR3 has 10 amino acids. Between the trimmed V and J ends, which lost 8 bases and 6 bases, there was a span of 7 bases. The germline V gene has CDR1 MNHEY and CDR2 SVGEGT. The CDR3 loop is CASDLQTQYF. CDR3 nucleotide sequence: TGTGCCAGCGACCTGCAGACCCAGTACTTC.

This clonotype was detected only a few times. This chain joins TRBV19 and TRBJ2-1; 8 bases fit TRBD2. Losses at the gene ends were 6 bases for V and 2 bases for J; bases not matched to a gene: 18. Germline assignment: CDR1 LNHDA and CDR2 SQIVND (reference sequence). CDR3 length: 19 residues. CDR3: CASRSTTWLGSGAYNEQFF. DNA of the CDR3: TGTGCCAGTAGATCTACGACTTGGTTGGGTAGCGGGGCCTACAATGAGCAGTTCTTC.

This clonotype was picked up a small number of times. V is TRBV20-1 and J is TRBJ2-1; D is possibly TRBD2 (6 bases). The length of the CDR3 is 18 residues. V was pared by 2 bases and J by 3 bases, with 23 bases between. Germline V lookup: CDR1 DFQATT, CDR2 SNEGSKA (reference sequence). The CDR3 DNA reads as TGCAGTGCTAGACCACGGGACTGGACGAAGTATGGCTACAATGAGCAGTTCTTC. It specifies CSARPRDWTKYGYNEQFF.

This clonotype was seen ten or more times. This chain links TRBV12-3 or TRBV12-4 with TRBJ1-5; D is uncertain. V gave up 3 bases and J gave up 8 bases, with 23 bases separating them. This CDR3 comprises 17 residues. This CDR3 reads CASSLSKPRPGIEPQHF. The CDR3 DNA reads as TGTGCCAGCAGTTTGAGTAAACCGCGGCCTGGGATTGAGCCCCAGCATTTT.

The table lists this clonotype with many counts. The chain uses TRBV2 and TRBJ1-2; 7 positions match TRBD1. The CDR3 totals 15 residues. CDR1 and CDR2 from the germline V gene are SNHLY and FYNNEI. Trimming took 9 bases from V and 3 from J; bases not matched to a gene: 13. CDR3 amino acids: CARRTGFVLYYGYTF. In DNA, the CDR3 is TGTGCCAGGAGGACAGGCTTTGTGCTATACTATGGCTACACCTTC.

This clonotype was observed a handful of times. J is TRBJ2-3 and V is TRBV28; the D gene is possibly TRBD1 (6 bases). V was clipped by 8 bases and J by 2 bases, with 11 bases between them. Germline assignment: CDR1 MDHEN and CDR2 SYDVKM. The CDR3 covers 13 residues. Here the CDR3 reads CASLGQSTDTQYF. DNA for the CDR3: TGTGCCAGCTTAGGACAGTCCACAGATACGCAGTATTTT.

This clonotype has at least ten counts. Here the CDR3 DNA reads TGTGCCAGCAGCTTACGAGGGTTCCTGTCCTACGAGCAGTACTTC. Translation: CASSLRGFLSYEQYF. The chain joins TRBV5-5 to TRBJ2-7, with a possible D match to TRBD2 (5 bases). Germline loops: CDR1 SGHKS, CDR2 YYEKEE (reference sequence). CDR3 length: 15 amino acids. V was trimmed by 2 bases and J by 1 base, leaving 13 bases between them.

This chain links TRBV2 with TRBJ2-3; a possible D gene is TRBD1 (5 bases). Germline assignment: CDR1 SNHLY and CDR2 FYNNEI. The CDR3 contains 13 residues. Trimming removed 6 bases from V and 10 bases from J, with 17 bases in between. This CDR3 reads CASRPEVGRPQYF. CDR3 coding DNA: TGTGCCAGCAGGCCCGAAGTGGGGCGACCGCAGTATTTT.